This entry is about one T cell receptor (beta chain). What it recognizes is unknown. The sample comes from a study of cytomegalovirus exposure and HLA in healthy donors. As for the study in general: The same platform was used for the 120 validation repertoires and the approximately 670 first-cohort repertoires, a later analysis reported. General study results and limits: Per published reports, the classifier diagnosed cytomegalovirus status with high specificity and sensitivity. Testing in vitro showed a few CMV-associated chains specific for CMV antigens.

These donors were members of the roughly 120-subject validation cohort, a group separate from the approximately 670-subject first cohort. CDR1 and CDR2 (germline): MNHNS, SASEGT. This CDR3 comprises 14 residues. Trimming removed 6 bases at V and 0 bases at J, with 11 bases between. Assay used: immunoSEQ multiplex PCR; TCRdb lists only in-frame clones, some missing. Among about 200,000 clones, around 90% were seen once, and the ten largest hold about 2%. The receptor comes from a woman younger than 35 in good health and CMV-seropositive. The sample taken for sequencing was PBMCs. The chain is built from TRBV6-1 and TRBJ1-1; tentative D call: TRBD1 (5 bases). As DNA, the CDR3 is TGTGCCAGCAGGGCGGGACGGATGAACACTGAAGCTTTCTTT. Amino acids: CASRAGRMNTEAFF.